This T cell receptor (beta chain) came from a study of cytomegalovirus exposure and HLA in healthy donors. Study conclusions and caveats: In a later analysis, a missense DCLRE1C variant was linked to TCR beta V- and J-gene trimming. Researchers reported in a later analysis that common viral pathogens appeared linked to several top clusters. Excluded: some indistinguishable V segments such as TRBV6-2 and TRBV6-3.

In the PCR, 60 Vbeta and 13 Jbeta primers were used. Original processing notes: A later analysis tallied 87 million or so unique TCR beta chains, some 10 million of them shared. Sequencing used immunoSEQ multiplex PCR; TCRdb keeps in-frame clones, though not all of them. The DNA gave D and trimming, while V, J and clone size come from that table. The table has about 280,000 clones, roughly 89% seen once. Turning to this clone: Its antigen is not known.

This CDR3 is built from 16 residues. V was clipped by 0 bases and J by 3 bases, with 15 bases between them. Germline-derived CDR1 and CDR2 are LGHNT and FRNRAP. This rearrangement joins TRBV12-5 to TRBJ2-7; D perhaps matches TRBD2 (6 bases). This sequence originates from a woman younger than 30 in good health and CMV-seronegative. Sequencing was carried out using PBMCs. The CDR3 region is CASGLVLAGGYYEQYF. CDR3 DNA sequence: TGTGCTAGTGGTTTGGTACTGGCAGGAGGGTACTACGAGCAGTACTTC.